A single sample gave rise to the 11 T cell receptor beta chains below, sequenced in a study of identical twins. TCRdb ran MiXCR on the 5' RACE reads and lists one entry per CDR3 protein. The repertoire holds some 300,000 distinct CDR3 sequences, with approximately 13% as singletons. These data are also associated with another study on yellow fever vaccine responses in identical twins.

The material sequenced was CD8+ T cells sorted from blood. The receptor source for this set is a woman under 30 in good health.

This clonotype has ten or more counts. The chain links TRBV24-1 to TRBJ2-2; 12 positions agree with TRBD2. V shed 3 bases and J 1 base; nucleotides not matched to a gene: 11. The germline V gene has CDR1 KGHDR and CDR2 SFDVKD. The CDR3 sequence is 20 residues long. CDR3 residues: CATSDPAQGLAGVNTGELFF. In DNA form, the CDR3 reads TGTGCCACCAGTGATCCCGCGCAGGGACTAGCGGGCGTGAACACCGGGGAGCTGTTTTTT.

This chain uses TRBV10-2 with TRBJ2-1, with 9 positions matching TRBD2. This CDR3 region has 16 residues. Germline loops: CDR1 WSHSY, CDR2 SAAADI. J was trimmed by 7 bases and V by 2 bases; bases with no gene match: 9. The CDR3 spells CASSENPSGVWNEQFF. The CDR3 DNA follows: TGCGCCAGCAGTGAGAATCCTAGCGGGGTATGGAATGAGCAGTTCTTC.

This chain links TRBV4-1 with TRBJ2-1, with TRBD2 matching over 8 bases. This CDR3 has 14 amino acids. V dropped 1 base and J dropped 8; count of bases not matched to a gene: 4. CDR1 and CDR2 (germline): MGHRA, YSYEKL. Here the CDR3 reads CASSQGLASDEQFF. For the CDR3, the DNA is TGCGCCAGCAGCCAAGGACTAGCGTCAGATGAGCAGTTCTTC.

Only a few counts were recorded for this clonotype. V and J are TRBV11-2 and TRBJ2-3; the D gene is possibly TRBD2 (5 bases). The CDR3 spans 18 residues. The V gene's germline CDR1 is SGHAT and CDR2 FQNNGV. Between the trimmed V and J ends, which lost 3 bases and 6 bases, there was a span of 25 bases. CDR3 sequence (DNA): TGTGCCAGCAGCTTCAGGCGGGCCCTCACTCACGAGCCGGATACGCAGTATTTT. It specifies CASSFRRALTHEPDTQYF.

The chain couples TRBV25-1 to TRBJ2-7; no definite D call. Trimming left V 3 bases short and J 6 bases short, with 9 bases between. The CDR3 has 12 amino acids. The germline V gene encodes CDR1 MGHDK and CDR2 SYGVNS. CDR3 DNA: TGTGCCAGCAGTGATATAGGTTTCGAGCAGTACTTC. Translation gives CASSDIGFEQYF.

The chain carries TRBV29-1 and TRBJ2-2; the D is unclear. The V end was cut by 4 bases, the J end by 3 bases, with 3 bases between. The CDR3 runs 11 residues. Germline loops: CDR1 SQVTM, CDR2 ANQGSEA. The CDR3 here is CSVVYTGELFF. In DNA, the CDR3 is TGCAGCGTTGTCTACACCGGGGAGCTGTTTTTT.

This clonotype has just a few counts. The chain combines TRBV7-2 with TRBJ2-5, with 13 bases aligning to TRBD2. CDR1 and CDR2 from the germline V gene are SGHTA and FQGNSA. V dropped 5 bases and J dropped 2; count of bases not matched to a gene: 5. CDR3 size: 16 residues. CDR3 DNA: TGTGCCAGCAGCGAGGGGACTAGCGGGATTCAAGAGACCCAGTACTTC. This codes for CASSEGTSGIQETQYF.

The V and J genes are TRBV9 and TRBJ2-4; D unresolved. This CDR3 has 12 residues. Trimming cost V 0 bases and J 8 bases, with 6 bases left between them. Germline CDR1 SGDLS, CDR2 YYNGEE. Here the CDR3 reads CASSVEFDIQYF. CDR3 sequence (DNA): TGTGCCAGCAGCGTAGAGTTTGACATTCAGTACTTC.

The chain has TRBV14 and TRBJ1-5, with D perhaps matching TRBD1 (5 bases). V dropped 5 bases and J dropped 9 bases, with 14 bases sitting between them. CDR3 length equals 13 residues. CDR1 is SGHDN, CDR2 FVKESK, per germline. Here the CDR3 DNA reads TGTGCCAGCAGCAGCGACAGCCTCGGGCCCCAGCATTTT. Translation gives CASSSDSLGPQHF.

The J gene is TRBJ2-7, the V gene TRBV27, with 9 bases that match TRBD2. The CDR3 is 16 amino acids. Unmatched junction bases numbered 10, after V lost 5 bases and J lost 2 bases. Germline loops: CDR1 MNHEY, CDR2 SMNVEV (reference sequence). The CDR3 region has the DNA TGTGCCAGCAGTCCCCAGAGCGGGAGGCCGCCCTACGAGCAGTACTTC. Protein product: CASSPQSGRPPYEQYF.

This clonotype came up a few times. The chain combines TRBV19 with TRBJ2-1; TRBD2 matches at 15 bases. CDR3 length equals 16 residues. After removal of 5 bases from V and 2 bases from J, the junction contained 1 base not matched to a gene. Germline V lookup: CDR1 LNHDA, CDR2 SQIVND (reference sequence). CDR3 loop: CASSRTSGRAYNEQFF. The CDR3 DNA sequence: TGTGCCAGTAGTCGGACTAGCGGGAGGGCCTACAATGAGCAGTTCTTC.